This T cell receptor beta chain came from a study of shared clonotypes between healthy human individuals. TCRdb keeps only in-frame clones here, not all; method: immunoSEQ multiplex PCR. Among 2.3 million or so clones listed, approximately 93% were seen once. Sequenced input: naive CD4+ T cells from PBMCs. Subset here: CD45RA+ positively selected. The sequence came from a man aged 18 to 29 in good health. Some clones in this sample may be carry-over from other donors' samples.

CDR3 amino acids: CSGGYQPQHF. Written as DNA, the CDR3 is TGCAGTGGGGGGTATCAGCCCCAGCATTTT. The rearrangement links TRBV20-1 to TRBJ1-5; D perhaps matches TRBD1 (5 bases). The germline V gene encodes CDR1 DFQATT and CDR2 SNEGSKA (reference sequence). Deletions cut 7 bases from V and 5 bases from J, with 6 bases between. This CDR3 has 10 amino acids.